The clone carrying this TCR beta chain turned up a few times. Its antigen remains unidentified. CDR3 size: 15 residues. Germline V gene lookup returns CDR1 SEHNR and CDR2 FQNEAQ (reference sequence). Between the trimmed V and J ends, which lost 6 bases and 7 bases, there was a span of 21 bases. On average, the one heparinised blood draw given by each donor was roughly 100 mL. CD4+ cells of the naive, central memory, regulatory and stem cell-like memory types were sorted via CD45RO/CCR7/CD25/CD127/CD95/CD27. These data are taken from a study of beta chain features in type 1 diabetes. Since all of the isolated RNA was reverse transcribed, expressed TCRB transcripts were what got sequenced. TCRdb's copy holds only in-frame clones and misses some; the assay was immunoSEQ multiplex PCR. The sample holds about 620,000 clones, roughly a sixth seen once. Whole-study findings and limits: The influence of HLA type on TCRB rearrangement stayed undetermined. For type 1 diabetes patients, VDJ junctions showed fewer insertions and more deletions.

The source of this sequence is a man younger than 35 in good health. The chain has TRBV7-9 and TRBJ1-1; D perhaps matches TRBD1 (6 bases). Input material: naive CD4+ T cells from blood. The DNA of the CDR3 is TGTGCCAGCAGTTATTTTAGGGACACATTAAGTGAAGCTTTCTTT. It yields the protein CASSYFRDTLSEAFF.